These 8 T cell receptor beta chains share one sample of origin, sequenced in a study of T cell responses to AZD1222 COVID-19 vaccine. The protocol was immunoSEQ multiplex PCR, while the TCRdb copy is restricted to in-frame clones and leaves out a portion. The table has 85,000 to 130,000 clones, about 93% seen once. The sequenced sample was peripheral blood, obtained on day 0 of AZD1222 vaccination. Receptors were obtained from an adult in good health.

The CDR3 sequence is CSVGETQYF. As DNA, the CDR3 is TGCAGCGTTGGGGAGACCCAGTACTTC. J is TRBJ2-5 and V is TRBV29-1; D remains ambiguous. Germline lookup yields CDR1 SQVTM and CDR2 ANQGSEA. Trimming removed 4 bases from V and 5 bases from J, with 2 bases in between. CDR3 length: 9 amino acids.

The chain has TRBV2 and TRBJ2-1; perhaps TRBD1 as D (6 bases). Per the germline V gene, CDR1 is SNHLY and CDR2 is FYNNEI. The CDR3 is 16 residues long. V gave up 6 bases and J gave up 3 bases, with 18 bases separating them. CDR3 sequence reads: CASSLRATGFYNEQFF. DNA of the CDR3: TGTGCCAGCAGCCTAAGGGCGACAGGCTTCTACAATGAGCAGTTCTTC.

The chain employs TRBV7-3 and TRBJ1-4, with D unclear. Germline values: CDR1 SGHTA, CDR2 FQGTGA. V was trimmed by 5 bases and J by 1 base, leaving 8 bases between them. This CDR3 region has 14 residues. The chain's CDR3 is CASSPLQTNEKLFF. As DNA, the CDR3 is TGTGCCAGCAGCCCCCTCCAAACTAATGAAAAACTGTTTTTT.

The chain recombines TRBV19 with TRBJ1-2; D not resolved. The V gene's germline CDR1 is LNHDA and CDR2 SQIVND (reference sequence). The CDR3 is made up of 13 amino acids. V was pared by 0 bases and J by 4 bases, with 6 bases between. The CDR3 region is CASSIDRRYGYTF. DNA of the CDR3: TGTGCCAGTAGTATAGATCGTCGCTATGGCTACACCTTC.

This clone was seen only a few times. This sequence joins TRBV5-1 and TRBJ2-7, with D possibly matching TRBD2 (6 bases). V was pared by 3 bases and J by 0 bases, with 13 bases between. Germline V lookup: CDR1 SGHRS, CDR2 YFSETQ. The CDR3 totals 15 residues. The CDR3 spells CASSSAGPNSYEQYF. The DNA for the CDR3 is TGCGCCAGCAGCTCCGCGGGACCGAACTCCTACGAGCAGTACTTC.

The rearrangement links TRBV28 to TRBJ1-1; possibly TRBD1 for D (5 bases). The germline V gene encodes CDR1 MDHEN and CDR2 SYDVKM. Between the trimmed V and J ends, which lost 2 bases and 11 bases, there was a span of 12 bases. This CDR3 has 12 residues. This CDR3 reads CASSLQGLWAFF. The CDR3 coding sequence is TGTGCCAGCAGTTTACAGGGACTCTGGGCTTTCTTT.

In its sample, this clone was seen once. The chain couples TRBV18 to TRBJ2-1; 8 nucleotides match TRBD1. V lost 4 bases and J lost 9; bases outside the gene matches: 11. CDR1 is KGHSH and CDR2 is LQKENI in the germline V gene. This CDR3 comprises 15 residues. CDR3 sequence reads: CASSLTAQGASEQFF. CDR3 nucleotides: TGTGCCAGCTCACTGACGGCTCAGGGGGCAAGTGAGCAGTTCTTC.

CDR3 coding DNA: TGTGCCAGCAGTGATCCTAGCGGGAACACAGATACGCAGTATTTT. It yields the protein CASSDPSGNTDTQYF. V gene TRBV6-2 or TRBV6-3 combines with J gene TRBJ2-3; 9 positions match TRBD2. CDR3 length: 15 residues. Germline loops: CDR1 MNHEY, CDR2 SVGEGT. J lost 2 bases, V lost 5 bases, and 5 bases had no gene match.